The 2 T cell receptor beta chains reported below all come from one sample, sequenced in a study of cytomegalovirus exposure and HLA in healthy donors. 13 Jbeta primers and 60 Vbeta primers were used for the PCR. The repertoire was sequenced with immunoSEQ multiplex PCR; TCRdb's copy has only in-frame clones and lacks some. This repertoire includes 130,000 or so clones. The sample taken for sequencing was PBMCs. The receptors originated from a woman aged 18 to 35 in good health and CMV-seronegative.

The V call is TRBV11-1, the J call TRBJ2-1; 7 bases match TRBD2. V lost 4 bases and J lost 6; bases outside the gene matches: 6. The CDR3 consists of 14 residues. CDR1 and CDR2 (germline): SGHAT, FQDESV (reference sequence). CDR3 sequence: CASSWSSGINEQFF. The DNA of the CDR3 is TGTGCCAGCAGCTGGTCTAGCGGAATCAATGAGCAGTTCTTC.

CDR3 loop: CASTWDSQETQYF. CDR3 bases: TGTGCCAGCACTTGGGACAGCCAAGAGACCCAGTACTTC. The chain couples TRBV6-1 to TRBJ2-5; 7 nucleotides agree with TRBD1. The CDR3 extends over 13 amino acids. From germline, CDR1 is MNHNS and CDR2 SASEGT. The V gene end was trimmed by 7 bases and the J gene end by 1 base; junction bases not matched to a gene: 3.